A single sample is the source of the 24 T cell receptor beta chains below, sequenced in a study of Tregs in tolerant kidney transplant recipients. Repertoires were generated with immunoSEQ multiplex PCR, while TCRdb's copy carries only in-frame clones and drops some. The data contain 240,000 or so clones, about 80% of them singletons. Input material: CD4+ T cells from blood. The receptors were sampled from a human donor in good health.

This clone was seen more than once but under ten times. The chain recombines TRBV5-4 with TRBJ2-2; perhaps TRBD2 as D (7 bases). CDR1 and CDR2 (germline): SGHNT, YYREEE (reference sequence). Trimming stripped 0 bases from V and 4 bases from J, with 13 bases between. The CDR3 length is 16 residues. The CDR3 loop is CASSLAGGLGTGELFF. CDR3 nucleotide sequence: TGTGCCAGCAGCTTGGCCGGGGGGCTCGGCACCGGGGAGCTGTTTTTT.

V gene TRBV18 combines with J gene TRBJ2-1, with D perhaps matching TRBD2 (5 bases). The CDR3 runs 15 residues. Trimming stripped 3 bases from V and 2 bases from J, with 11 bases between. Germline V gives CDR1 KGHSH, CDR2 LQKENI. The DNA of the CDR3 is TGTGCCAGCTCACCCGGACTGGGAACCTACAATGAGCAGTTCTTC. Amino acids: CASSPGLGTYNEQFF.

The rearrangement uses TRBV7-8 and TRBJ2-7; 8 bases map to TRBD1. Germline V gene sequence: CDR1 SGHVS, CDR2 FQNEAQ. The V gene end was trimmed by 5 bases and the J gene end by 2 bases; junction bases not matched to a gene: 5. CDR3 length: 14 amino acids. The CDR3 nucleotides read TGTGCCAGCAGCCAGGACAGGGCGGCCTACGAGCAGTACTTC. It encodes CASSQDRAAYEQYF.

V is TRBV19 and J is TRBJ1-5; 11 bases match TRBD1. Germline V gives CDR1 LNHDA, CDR2 SQIVND (reference sequence). V gave up 4 bases and J gave up 4 bases; unmatched junction bases: 3. CDR3 length equals 15 residues. CDR3 sequence (DNA): TGTGCCAGTAGTAAGGACAGGGGGCGGAATCAGCCCCAGCATTTT. Its translation: CASSKDRGRNQPQHF.

The gene calls are TRBV12-5 and TRBJ1-2; 12 positions match TRBD1. Trimming took 5 bases from V and 5 from J; bases not matched to a gene: 3. The germline CDR1 and CDR2 sequences are LGHNT and FRNRAP. The CDR3 is 14 amino acids. The CDR3 DNA sequence: TGTGCTAGTGGTGGGACAGGGGGCCTGTATGGCTACACCTTC. This encodes CASGGTGGLYGYTF.

Details on this clone: One junction end disagrees with the germline gene, perhaps due to a read error. This chain links TRBV7-8 with TRBJ2-5; D unresolved. The J call may not be correct, given that the DNA end is closer to TRBJ2-7. CDR3 length equals 14 residues. CDR1 is SGHVS and CDR2 is FQNEAQ in the germline V gene. The CDR3 here is CASSLGILTYEQYF. The CDR3 region has the DNA TGTGCCAGCAGTTTAGGGATCCTCACCTACGAGCAGTACTTC.

This sequence joins TRBV11-2 and TRBJ1-1; TRBD1 agrees at 8 bases. Germline loops: CDR1 SGHAT, CDR2 FQNNGV. V dropped 1 base and J dropped 4; count of bases not matched to a gene: 5. The CDR3 totals 15 residues. The CDR3 DNA reads TGTGCCAGCAGCTTAGTCCCAGGGGGCTTCACTGAAGCTTTCTTT. This encodes CASSLVPGGFTEAFF. Variable domain in full (rest from reference TRBV11-2 and TRBJ1-1): EAGVAQSPRYKIIEKRQSVAFWCNPISGHATLYWYQQILGQGPKLLIQFQNNGVVDDSQLPKDRFSAERLKGVDSTLKIQPAKLEDSAVYLCASSLVPGGFTEAFFGQGTRLTVV.

The chain uses TRBV30 and TRBJ1-6; TRBD1 aligns across 8 bases. Per the germline V gene, CDR1 is GTSNPN and CDR2 is SVGIG (reference sequence). V lost 4 bases, J lost 7 bases, and 15 bases stayed unmatched. The CDR3 sequence is 17 residues long. CDR3 loop: CAWTQARTGNINSPLHF. The CDR3 DNA sequence: TGTGCCTGGACCCAAGCGCGGACAGGGAATATCAATTCACCCCTCCACTTT.

A single count supports this clone. Mismatch with germline at one junction end may stem from a read error. V and J are TRBV2 and TRBJ1-1; D gene unclear. CDR3 length equals 13 residues. Germline CDR1 reads SNHLY; CDR2 reads FYNNEI. CDR3 bases: TGTGCCGGCAGTGCACGGACTAACACTGAAGCTTTCTTT. Residues: CAGSARTNTEAFF.

J is TRBJ2-5 and V is TRBV5-1; TRBD2 agrees at 8 bases. The CDR3 is made up of 14 amino acids. Unmatched junction bases numbered 7, after V lost 5 bases and J lost 4 bases. Germline values: CDR1 SGHRS, CDR2 YFSETQ. This CDR3 reads CASSPGLVGETQYF. The CDR3 DNA sequence: TGCGCCAGCAGTCCGGGACTAGTGGGAGAGACCCAGTACTTC.

V gene TRBV2 combines with J gene TRBJ2-1; tentative D call: TRBD1 (5 bases). Germline V CDR1 and CDR2: SNHLY, FYNNEI. The CDR3 loop spans 16 amino acids. V was clipped by 5 bases and J by 1 base, with 15 bases between them. CDR3 sequence (DNA): TGTGCCAGCAGTAGACAGCTTCACCGTTCCTACAATGAGCAGTTCTTC. It yields the protein CASSRQLHRSYNEQFF. The whole variable domain, remainder taken from reference TRBV2 and TRBJ2-1, is EPEVTQTPSHQVTQMGQEVILRCVPISNHLYFYWYRQILGQKVEFLVSFYNNEISEKSEIFDDQFSVERPDGSNFTLKIRSTKLEDSAMYFCASSRQLHRSYNEQFFGPGTRLTVL.

This clone turned up a few times. The chain is built from TRBV18 and TRBJ1-5, with a tentative D call TRBD1 (6 bases). Trimming removed 6 bases from V and 9 bases from J, with 12 bases in between. Germline CDR1 is KGHSH and CDR2 is LQKENI. The CDR3 extends over 12 amino acids. The CDR3 region is CASSLQGLPQHF. The DNA of the CDR3 is TGTGCCAGCTCCCTACAGGGACTGCCCCAGCATTTT.

This clone was counted once. The V gene is TRBV14, the J gene TRBJ2-5; D possibly corresponds to TRBD1 (5 bases). The germline V gene encodes CDR1 SGHDN and CDR2 FVKESK. Trimming removed 9 bases from V and 2 bases from J, with 19 bases in between. The CDR3 totals 15 residues. The CDR3 DNA is TGTGCCAGAATAAGGCGACAGCCACTGCAAGAGACCCAGTACTTC. Its protein is CARIRRQPLQETQYF.

V gene TRBV18 combines with J gene TRBJ1-1; no clear D gene. This CDR3 has 13 amino acids. CDR1 is KGHSH, CDR2 LQKENI, per germline. The V end lost 6 bases, the J end lost 1 base, and 9 bases lay between the germline ends. This chain's CDR3 is CASSLTGNTEAFF. The CDR3, as DNA: TGTGCCAGCTCTCTTACGGGGAACACTGAAGCTTTCTTT.

The chain joins TRBV19 to TRBJ1-5; TRBD1 matches at 8 bases. CDR1 LNHDA and CDR2 SQIVND come from the germline V gene (reference sequence). This CDR3 has 13 residues. The V gene end was trimmed by 5 bases and the J gene end by 4 bases; junction bases not matched to a gene: 1. The CDR3 coding sequence is TGTGCCAGTAGTCGGGACAGGAATCAGCCCCAGCATTTT. The encoded protein is CASSRDRNQPQHF.

This clone was detected only once. The CDR3 here is CASRWGLAGEETQYF. As DNA, the CDR3 is TGTGCCAGCAGGTGGGGACTAGCGGGCGAAGAGACCCAGTACTTC. The gene calls are TRBV5-4 and TRBJ2-5; TRBD2 matches 12 bases. Germline V lookup: CDR1 SGHNT, CDR2 YYREEE (reference sequence). J gave up 3 bases and V 5 bases, and 5 bases lay outside the gene matches. This CDR3 has 15 residues.

This chain connects TRBV7-2 to TRBJ1-2, with D hard to call. CDR1 is SGHTA, CDR2 FQGNSA, per germline. This CDR3 is built from 14 residues. V was trimmed by 3 bases and J by 4 bases, leaving 12 bases between them. The CDR3 protein is CASSFDGLFYGYTF. CDR3 sequence (DNA): TGTGCCAGCAGCTTCGACGGTCTCTTCTATGGCTACACCTTC.

The chain is built from TRBV4-1 and TRBJ1-4; D is unresolved. The V and J ends lost 1 base and 5 bases respectively, with 11 bases between them. The length of the CDR3 is 15 residues. Germline values: CDR1 MGHRA, CDR2 YSYEKL. The CDR3 nucleotides are TGCGCCAGCAGCCAAGTTAACACAGCAAATGAAAAACTGTTTTTT. Protein product: CASSQVNTANEKLFF.

This clone appeared a few times. The J gene is TRBJ2-5, the V gene TRBV11-3; D may be TRBD1 (6 bases). Germline lookup yields CDR1 SGHNT and CDR2 YENEEA. V was cut by 5 bases and J by 5 bases, with 18 bases left in between. The CDR3 is 15 residues long. The CDR3 DNA reads TGTGCCAGCAGCGCCTCGACAGGCCTCGGGGAGACCCAGTACTTC. It specifies CASSASTGLGETQYF.

This clone is a singleton in its sample. The V and J genes are TRBV7-2 and TRBJ2-4, with TRBD2 as a possible D gene (5 bases). With 1 base removed from V and 8 bases from J, the gap between germline ends came to 15 bases. The CDR3 has 15 residues. The V gene's germline CDR1 is SGHTA and CDR2 FQGNSA. The CDR3 spells CASSLDYTGYYIQYF. CDR3 DNA: TGTGCCAGCAGCTTAGATTATACGGGGTATTACATTCAGTACTTC.

V is TRBV15 and J is TRBJ2-1; D remains unclear. V lost 0 bases, J lost 2 bases, and 11 bases lay in between. Looked up from germline, CDR1 is LNHNV and CDR2 is YYDKDF (reference sequence). The CDR3 has 16 amino acids. Here the CDR3 DNA reads TGTGCCACCAGCAGAGATGTAGATAAGACCTACAATGAGCAGTTCTTC. Translation gives CATSRDVDKTYNEQFF.

This chain connects TRBV5-1 to TRBJ2-1; tentative D call: TRBD2 (5 bases). Trimming removed 4 bases at V and 3 bases at J, with 14 bases between. The CDR3 contains 15 residues. Germline V gives CDR1 SGHRS, CDR2 YFSETQ. CDR3 DNA sequence: TGCGCCAGCAGCCCCTTCGGGGATAGCTACAATGAGCAGTTCTTC. Translation gives CASSPFGDSYNEQFF.

The table lists this clone with a count of one. This CDR3 reads CASSLLFRQETQYF. In nucleotides, the CDR3 is TGCGCCAGCAGCCTATTATTCCGGCAAGAGACCCAGTACTTC. The chain joins TRBV4-1 to TRBJ2-5; no firm D call. Between the trimmed V and J ends, which lost 4 bases and 2 bases, there was a span of 11 bases. The CDR3 spans 14 residues. Germline V lookup: CDR1 MGHRA, CDR2 YSYEKL.

This clone was recorded only once. V and J are TRBV29-1 and TRBJ1-1, with a weak D call TRBD1 (5 bases). Germline V gives CDR1 SQVTM, CDR2 ANQGSEA. Trimming shortened V by 7 bases and J by 0 bases, and 12 bases separated the two germline ends. The CDR3 contains 13 residues. CDR3 protein: CSALQEMNTEAFF. The CDR3 nucleotides are TGCAGCGCACTACAGGAGATGAACACTGAAGCTTTCTTT.